A selection of T cell receptor beta chains follows, all from one sample in a study of cytomegalovirus exposure and HLA in healthy donors. The repertoire was sequenced with immunoSEQ multiplex PCR; TCRdb's copy has only in-frame clones and lacks some. Counted here are 310,000 or so clones, 80% to 90% occurring once; the ten biggest clones make up roughly 2.1%. The specimen was PBMCs. These receptors all stem from a woman under 30 in good health and CMV-seronegative. Both conserved end residues are part of each CDR3. D genes are given only for firm matches. Only some rows state a clone size, as once, few, many or a class for expanded clones.

D gene,V gene,J gene,clone size,CDR3 DNA,CDR3 protein
TRBD1,TRBV6-5,TRBJ2-2,-,TGTGCCAGCAGTTACCAGGGGGCGCCAGCCACCGGGGAGCTGTTTTTT,CASSYQGAPATGELFF
-,TRBV5-6,TRBJ1-2,-,TGTGCCAGCAGCTTGGATGAGTTTAGCTATGGCTACACCTTC,CASSLDEFSYGYTF
-,TRBV29-1,TRBJ2-3,-,TGCAGCGTTGAGGTAGCTGCAGATACGCAGTATTTT,CSVEVAADTQYF
TRBD2,TRBV5-1,TRBJ2-3,-,TGCGCCAGCAGCTTGGAAGGTGGGGGGGTGGATACGCAGTATTTT,CASSLEGGGVDTQYF
-,TRBV7-2,TRBJ1-1,-,TGTGCCAGCAGCTTATATGACGGGGGTCACACTGAAGCTTTCTTT,CASSLYDGGHTEAFF
TRBD2,TRBV7-9,TRBJ2-3,-,TGTGCCAGCAGCTTTAGCGGGGGCCGGAGCACAGATACGCAGTATTTT,CASSFSGGRSTDTQYF
TRBD1,TRBV27,TRBJ2-7,-,TGTGCCAGCAGTTTAGGGACAGGGTTCTCCGAGCAGTACTTC,CASSLGTGFSEQYF
-,TRBV14,TRBJ1-4,-,TGTGCCAGCAGCCAACGTCGGGGGGTATTAAATGAAAAACTGTTTTTT,CASSQRRGVLNEKLFF
-,TRBV19,TRBJ1-4,-,TGTGCCAGTAGCTACACGGGATCTAATGAAAAACTGTTTTTT,CASSYTGSNEKLFF
-,TRBV6-5,TRBJ1-1,-,TGTGCCAGCAGCGTGACAGGCGAGGTGAACACTGAAGCTTTCTTT,CASSVTGEVNTEAFF
TRBD1,TRBV19,TRBJ1-2,-,TGTGCCAGTAGTATATTGGGGACAGGAGCTAACTATGGCTACACCTTC,CASSILGTGANYGYTF
-,TRBV6-5,TRBJ2-2,-,TGTGCCAGCAGGCGGGACAGGAACACCGGGGAGCTGTTTTTT,CASRRDRNTGELFF
TRBD1,TRBV15,TRBJ1-5,-,TGTGCCACCAAAGACAGGGGCAATCAGCCCCAGCATTTT,CATKDRGNQPQHF
TRBD1,TRBV27,TRBJ1-5,-,TGTGCCAGCAGTTTATTCAATGGACAGGGGCCCCCCATGGCCCAGCATTTT,CASSLFNGQGPPMAQHF
TRBD2,TRBV9,TRBJ2-2,-,TGTGCCAGCAGCGTATCAGCGGGGACGAACACCGGGGAGCTGTTTTTT,CASSVSAGTNTGELFF
TRBD1,TRBV5-1,TRBJ2-7,-,TGCGCCAGCAGCCCGGCCCGGGACAGGGGGTCCGTTTCGAGCTACGAGCAGTACTTC,CASSPARDRGSVSSYEQYF
TRBD1,TRBV10-3,TRBJ2-7,few,TGTGCCATCAGTGAGTCAGGGGACAGGGGAAGTGGCGAGCAGTACTTC,CAISESGDRGSGEQYF
-,TRBV6-6,TRBJ1-2,-,TGTGCCAGCAGTTACCTACCGGGGTATTATGGCTACACCTTC,CASSYLPGYYGYTF
TRBD1,TRBV23-1,TRBJ2-7,-,TGCGCCAGCAGTCTCCCGGAACCGGGACAGGGGGCTGGCGAGCAGTACTTC,CASSLPEPGQGAGEQYF
-,TRBV23-1,TRBJ1-3,-,TGCGCCAGCAGTCAATTAATGGGATGGGTTGGGGCTGGGAACACCATATATTTT,CASSQLMGWVGAGNTIYF
-,TRBV21-1,TRBJ1-2,-,TGTGCCAGCAGCAAAGGACAGGGGGTGATTGGCTACACCTTC,CASSKGQGVIGYTF
-,TRBV7-9,TRBJ1-1,-,TGTGCCAGCAGCTTTAGCCCTTTACCGCAGAACACTGAAGCTTTCTTT,CASSFSPLPQNTEAFF
-,TRBV18,TRBJ1-2,-,TGTGCCAGCTCAAGATTAGGACAGAAACATGGCTACACCTTC,CASSRLGQKHGYTF
-,TRBV7-2,TRBJ1-2,once,TGTGCCAGCAGCTTATACGAGAACTATGGCTACACCTTC,CASSLYENYGYTF
TRBD2,TRBV5-1,TRBJ2-3,-,TGCGCCAGCAGCTTGGCGGGACTAGCAGCAGATACGCAGTATTTT,CASSLAGLAADTQYF
-,TRBV13,TRBJ1-3,-,TGTGCCAGCAGCTTATTAAACAGGGATGGAAACACCATATATTTT,CASSLLNRDGNTIYF
-,TRBV5-6,TRBJ1-2,-,TGTGCCAGCAGCTTGGCAGGGGTTAACTATGGCTACACCTTC,CASSLAGVNYGYTF
-,TRBV7-9,TRBJ1-2,-,TGTGCCAGCAGCCTTGACAGCCCCTATGGCTACACCTTC,CASSLDSPYGYTF
-,TRBV2,TRBJ1-5,-,TGTGCCAGCAGTGTGGAGCAGGGTCCTCAGCCCCAGCATTTT,CASSVEQGPQPQHF
-,TRBV27,TRBJ1-4,once,TGTGCCAGCAGTTTATCGGTCGGGAGCGGGGAAAAACTGTTTTTT,CASSLSVGSGEKLFF